This T cell receptor (beta chain) came from a study of T cells in Graves' hyperthyroidism and ophthalmopathy. There were TCR beta CDR3 regions amplified from RNA transcripts. TCR CDR3 underwent first-round RT-PCR with the HTBI primer set. TCRdb recomputed calls from the multiplex PCR reads with MiXCR, one row per CDR3 protein. The table includes 300,000 to 450,000 distinct CDR3 sequences, approximately 18% detected once. General study results and limits: Before onset, ophthalmopathy was predicted by the model a median around 6.5 months earlier.

The table lists this clonotype with many counts. What it binds is unknown. The CDR3 runs to 17 residues. The germline V and J ends were trimmed by 3 bases and 2 bases, with 19 bases remaining between them. This receptor was taken from a woman between 35 and 50 years old with Graves' ophthalmopathy. The specimen sequenced was blood. This rearrangement joins TRBV12-3 or TRBV12-4 to TRBJ1-1; D not certain. CDR3 sequence (DNA): TGTGCCAGCAGTTTCTGGGGATGGCAGCCCCAAAACACTGAAGCTTTCTTT. It translates to CASSFWGWQPQNTEAFF.